This T cell receptor (beta chain) came from a study of T cell responses to AZD1222 COVID-19 vaccine. Study-wide results and caveats: Spike-specific TCR breadth and depth were elevated following two AZD1222 doses. Scientists sampled the repertoires only once the peak T cell response had passed.

The assay was immunoSEQ multiplex PCR, and TCRdb's table has in-frame clones only and misses some. The sample shows 130,000 or so clones, roughly nine tenths of them seen only once. In regard to this clone: Its antigen is not identified.

With 1 base removed from V and 4 bases from J, the gap between germline ends came to 7 bases. The CDR3 covers 14 residues. Per germline, CDR1 LNHDA and CDR2 SQIVND (reference sequence). The starting material was peripheral blood, obtained on day 0 of AZD1222 vaccination. The V gene is TRBV19, the J gene TRBJ1-4, with D uncertain. The TCR comes from an adult in good health. The DNA of the CDR3 is TGTGCCAGTAGTATAGTCCTTCGTAATGAAAAACTGTTTTTT. Its protein product is CASSIVLRNEKLFF.